This entry lists 6 T cell receptor beta chains sequenced from one sample in a study of blood T cells in healthy people across ages (dated by TCRdb to between 2015 and 2016). Library preparation used 5' RACE. Sequencing relied on an Illumina HiSeq 2500. The second PCR ran for roughly 7 to 11 cycles and used a J-beta primer mix along with a sample-barcoded 5' primer. TCRdb trimmed the raw reads at Q25, called clones with MiXCR and kept productive beta chains. Rows matching on CDR3 protein sequence are summarized as one entry with the most common DNA and genes. In this sample the table shows about 770,000 distinct CDR3 sequences, around two fifths of which occur a single time. About a fifth of the sample rests with the top ten. The sample taken for sequencing was blood. These receptor sequences come from a man in his 60s in good health.

This clonotype was detected many times. The chain recombines TRBV6-5 with TRBJ2-5; the match to TRBD1 covers 7 bases. V gave up 0 bases and J gave up 3 bases; unmatched junction bases: 4. Per germline, CDR1 MNHEY and CDR2 SVGAGI. CDR3 size: 15 residues. CDR3 amino acids: CASSYSRQGEETQYF. The CDR3 DNA follows: TGTGCCAGCAGTTACTCTCGACAGGGTGAAGAGACCCAGTACTTC.

The gene calls are TRBV4-3 and TRBJ2-1; D is perhaps TRBD2 (5 bases). The CDR3 loop spans 14 amino acids. Trimming removed 3 bases from V and 6 bases from J, with 12 bases in between. The germline V gene encodes CDR1 LGHNA and CDR2 YSLEER. The CDR3 DNA follows: TGCGCCAGCAGCCACCACACGGGGTTCAATGAGCAGTTCTTC. Its protein is CASSHHTGFNEQFF.

This clonotype was counted a few times. The genes are TRBV7-2 and TRBJ2-7, with no clear D. The CDR3 extends over 13 amino acids. The ends were cut back, 3 bases at V and 3 bases at J, with 9 bases in the middle. Per the germline V gene, CDR1 is SGHTA and CDR2 is FQGNSA. The CDR3 loop is CASSLTVYYEQYF. The CDR3, as DNA: TGTGCCAGCAGCTTGACGGTTTACTACGAGCAGTACTTC.

This clonotype turned up a few times. The chain employs TRBV2 and TRBJ2-3, with D perhaps matching TRBD1 (5 bases). Germline CDR1 is SNHLY and CDR2 is FYNNEI. This CDR3 has 12 amino acids. V lost 11 bases and J lost 5, with 14 bases in between. CDR3 sequence: CASGRAEDTQYF. CDR3 DNA sequence: TGTGCCTCCGGCAGGGCGGAAGATACGCAGTATTTT.

The chain employs TRBV29-1 and TRBJ1-3; D ambiguous. The germline V gene encodes CDR1 SQVTM and CDR2 ANQGSEA. This CDR3 is built from 13 residues. The V end was cut by 1 base, the J end by 0 bases, with 4 bases between. This chain's CDR3 is CSVEGTSGNTIYF. CDR3 nucleotide sequence: TGCAGCGTTGAAGGGACCTCTGGAAACACCATATATTTT.

This clonotype was observed a handful of times. This chain uses TRBV7-9 with TRBJ1-2, with 7 bases matching TRBD1. V shed 5 bases and J 4 bases; nucleotides not matched to a gene: 4. The CDR3 is 13 amino acids. CDR1 is SEHNR and CDR2 is FQNEAQ in the germline V gene (reference sequence). Here the CDR3 reads CASSGDSLYGYTF. CDR3 DNA: TGTGCCAGCAGCGGGGACAGTCTCTATGGCTACACCTTC.